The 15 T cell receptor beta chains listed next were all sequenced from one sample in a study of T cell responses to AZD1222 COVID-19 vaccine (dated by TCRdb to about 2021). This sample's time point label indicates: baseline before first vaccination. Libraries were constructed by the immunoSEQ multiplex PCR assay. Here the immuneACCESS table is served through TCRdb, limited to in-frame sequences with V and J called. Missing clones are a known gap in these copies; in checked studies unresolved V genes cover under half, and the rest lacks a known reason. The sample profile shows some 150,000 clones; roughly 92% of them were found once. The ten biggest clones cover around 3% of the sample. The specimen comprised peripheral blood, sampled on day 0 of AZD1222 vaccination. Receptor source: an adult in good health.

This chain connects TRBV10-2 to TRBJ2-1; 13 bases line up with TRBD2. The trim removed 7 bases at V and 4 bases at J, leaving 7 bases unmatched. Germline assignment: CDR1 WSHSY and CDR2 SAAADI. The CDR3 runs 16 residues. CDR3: CASTEGLAGEYNEQFF. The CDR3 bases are TGCGCCAGCACCGAAGGACTAGCGGGAGAATACAATGAGCAGTTCTTC.

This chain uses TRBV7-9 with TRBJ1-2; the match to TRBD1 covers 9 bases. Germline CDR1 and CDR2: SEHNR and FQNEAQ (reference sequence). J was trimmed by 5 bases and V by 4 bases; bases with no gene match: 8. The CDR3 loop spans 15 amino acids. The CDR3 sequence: CASSSPGQGRYGYTF. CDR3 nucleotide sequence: TGTGCCAGCAGCTCCCCGGGACAGGGTCGATATGGCTACACCTTC.

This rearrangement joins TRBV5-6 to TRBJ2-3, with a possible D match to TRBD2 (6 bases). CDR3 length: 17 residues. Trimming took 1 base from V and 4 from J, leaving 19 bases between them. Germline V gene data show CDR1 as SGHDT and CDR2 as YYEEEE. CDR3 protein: CASSLSQWTNGADTQYF. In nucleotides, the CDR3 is TGTGCCAGCAGCTTGTCCCAATGGACTAATGGGGCAGATACGCAGTATTTT.

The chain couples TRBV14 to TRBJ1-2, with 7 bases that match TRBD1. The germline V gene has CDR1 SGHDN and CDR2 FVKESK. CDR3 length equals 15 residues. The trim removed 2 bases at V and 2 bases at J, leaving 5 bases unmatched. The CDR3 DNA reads TGTGCCAGCAGCCAAATGACAGGGTCGAACTATGGCTACACCTTC. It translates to CASSQMTGSNYGYTF.

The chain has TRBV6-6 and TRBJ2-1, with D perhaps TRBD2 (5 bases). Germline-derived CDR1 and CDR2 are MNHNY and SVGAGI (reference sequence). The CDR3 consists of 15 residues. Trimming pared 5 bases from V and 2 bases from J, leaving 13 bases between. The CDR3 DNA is TGTGCCAGCAGTCCCCCTTGGGAGACCTACAATGAGCAGTTCTTC. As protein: CASSPPWETYNEQFF.

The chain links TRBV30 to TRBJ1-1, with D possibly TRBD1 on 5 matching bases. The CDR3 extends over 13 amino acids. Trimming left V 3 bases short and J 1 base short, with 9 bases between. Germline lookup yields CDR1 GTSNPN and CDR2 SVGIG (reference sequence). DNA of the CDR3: TGTGCCTGGAGCGGGACGACGAACACTGAAGCTTTCTTT. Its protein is CAWSGTTNTEAFF.

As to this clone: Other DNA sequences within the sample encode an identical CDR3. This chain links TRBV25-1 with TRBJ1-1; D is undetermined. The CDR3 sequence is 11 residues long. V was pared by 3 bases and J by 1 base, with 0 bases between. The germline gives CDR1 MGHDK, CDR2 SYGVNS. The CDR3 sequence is CASSENTEAFF. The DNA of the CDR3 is TGTGCCAGCAGTGAGAACACTGAAGCTTTCTTT.

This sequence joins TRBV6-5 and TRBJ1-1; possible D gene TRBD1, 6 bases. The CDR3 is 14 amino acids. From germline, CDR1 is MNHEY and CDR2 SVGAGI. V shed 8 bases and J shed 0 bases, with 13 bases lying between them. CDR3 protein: CASGRTAMNTEAFF. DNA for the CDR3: TGTGCCAGCGGCCGGACAGCTATGAACACTGAAGCTTTCTTT.

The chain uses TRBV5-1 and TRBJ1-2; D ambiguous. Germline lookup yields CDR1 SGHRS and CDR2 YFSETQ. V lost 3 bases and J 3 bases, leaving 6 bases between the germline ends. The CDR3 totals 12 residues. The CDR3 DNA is TGCGCCAGCAGCTACAACCACTATGGCTACACCTTC. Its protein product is CASSYNHYGYTF.

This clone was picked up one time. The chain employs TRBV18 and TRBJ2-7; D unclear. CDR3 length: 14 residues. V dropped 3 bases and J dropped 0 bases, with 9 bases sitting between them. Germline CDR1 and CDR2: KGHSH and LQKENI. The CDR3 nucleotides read TGTGCCAGCTCACCCGAGACAAACTCCTACGAGCAGTACTTC. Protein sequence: CASSPETNSYEQYF.

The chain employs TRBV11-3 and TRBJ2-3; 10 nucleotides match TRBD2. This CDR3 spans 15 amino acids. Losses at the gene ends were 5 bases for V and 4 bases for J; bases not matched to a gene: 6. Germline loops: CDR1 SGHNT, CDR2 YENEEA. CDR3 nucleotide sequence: TGTGCCAGCAGCCCCGGACTAGCGGAATCAGATACGCAGTATTTT. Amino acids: CASSPGLAESDTQYF.

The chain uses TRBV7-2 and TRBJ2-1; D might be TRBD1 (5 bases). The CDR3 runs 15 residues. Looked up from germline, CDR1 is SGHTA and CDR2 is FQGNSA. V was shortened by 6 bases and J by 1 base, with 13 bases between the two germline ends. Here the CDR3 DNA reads TGTGCCAGCAGTCTACCAGGGCCTTCCTACAATGAGCAGTTCTTC. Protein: CASSLPGPSYNEQFF.

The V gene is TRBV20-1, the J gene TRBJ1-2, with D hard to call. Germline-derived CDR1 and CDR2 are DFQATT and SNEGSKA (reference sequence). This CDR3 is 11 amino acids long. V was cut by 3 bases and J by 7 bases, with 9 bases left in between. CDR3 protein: CSASHSGGYTF. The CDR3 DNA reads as TGCAGTGCTAGTCACAGCGGTGGCTACACCTTC.

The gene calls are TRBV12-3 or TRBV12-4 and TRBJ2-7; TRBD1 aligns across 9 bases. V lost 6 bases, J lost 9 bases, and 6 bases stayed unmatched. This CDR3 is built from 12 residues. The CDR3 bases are TGTGCCAGCAGCTCTACAGGGGGCGTGCAGTACTTC. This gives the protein CASSSTGGVQYF.

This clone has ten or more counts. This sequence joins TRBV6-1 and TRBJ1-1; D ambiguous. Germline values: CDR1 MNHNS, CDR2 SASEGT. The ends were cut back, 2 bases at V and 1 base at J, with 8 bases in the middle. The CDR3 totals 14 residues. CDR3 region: CASSERGQNTEAFF. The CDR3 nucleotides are TGTGCCAGCAGTGAAAGAGGGCAGAACACTGAAGCTTTCTTT.